The 14 T cell receptor beta chains below were found in one sample sequenced in a study of T cells after yellow fever vaccination (dated by TCRdb to the late 2010s). What this sample's treatment or condition label stands for: live attenuated yellow fever vaccine strain. Library prep was done by 5' RACE. Sequencing took place on an Illumina HiSeq 2500. TCRdb reprocessed the public reads (quality trimming at Q25 with fastp, clone calling with MiXCR) and kept in-frame beta chains. Rows matching on CDR3 protein sequence are summarized as one entry with the most common DNA and genes. This sample comprises under 300,000 distinct CDR3 sequences, approximately 13% of them detected only once. The ten largest clones capture roughly 0.5% of the sample. The starting material was CD4+ T cells sorted from PBMCs, obtained 45 days after the yellow fever booster vaccination. The receptor source for this set is a man aged 30 to 45 who received the YFV17D yellow fever vaccine.

This clonotype was seen a handful of times. The chain combines TRBV5-1 with TRBJ2-7, with 8 bases fitting TRBD1. The CDR3 is 14 amino acids. Per the germline V gene, CDR1 is SGHRS and CDR2 is YFSETQ. The J segment lost 4 bases and the V segment lost 5 bases, leaving 8 bases of the junction unmatched. CDR3 residues: CASRPTGAVYEQYF. CDR3 DNA sequence: TGCGCCAGCAGGCCGACAGGGGCCGTGTACGAGCAGTACTTC.

This chain joins TRBV7-8 and TRBJ2-7; the D gene is possibly TRBD2 (6 bases). V gave up 8 bases and J gave up 12 bases, with 17 bases separating them. The CDR3 sequence is 11 residues long. Germline CDR1 reads SGHVS; CDR2 reads FQNEAQ. DNA for the CDR3: TGTGCCAGCGGCTGGGGACTGGGGTTGTACTTC. This sequence encodes CASGWGLGLYF.

The chain links TRBV15 to TRBJ2-7, with a weak D call TRBD1 (6 bases). The CDR3 covers 12 residues. V gave up 4 bases and J gave up 3 bases, with 7 bases separating them. CDR1 and CDR2 (germline): LNHNV, YYDKDF (reference sequence). CDR3 sequence (DNA): TGTGCCACCAGCAAACAGGGCTACGAGCAGTACTTC. Residues: CATSKQGYEQYF.

The chain couples TRBV7-3 to TRBJ2-7; 10 positions agree with TRBD2. The CDR3 spans 16 residues. Trimming took 2 bases from V and 0 from J; bases not matched to a gene: 4. CDR1 is SGHTA and CDR2 is FQGTGA in the germline V gene. The CDR3 sequence is CASSLLPSGSSYEQYF. The DNA of the CDR3 is TGTGCCAGCAGCTTACTCCCTAGCGGGAGCTCCTACGAGCAGTACTTC.

The chain combines TRBV4-3 with TRBJ1-3; D not certain. Germline V gene data show CDR1 as LGHNA and CDR2 as YSLEER. There are 13 residues in the CDR3. V lost 1 base and J lost 4, with 5 bases in between. CDR3 sequence reads: CASSQVTGNTIYF. The CDR3 bases are TGCGCCAGCAGCCAAGTCACCGGAAACACCATATATTTT.

This clonotype turned up a few times. The chain recombines TRBV6-5 with TRBJ2-1; possible D gene TRBD2, 5 bases. The CDR3 is 17 residues long. Per the germline V gene, CDR1 is MNHEY and CDR2 is SVGAGI. V was trimmed by 0 bases and J by 4 bases, leaving 16 bases between them. The CDR3: CASSYSVGNGPYNEQFF. In DNA, the CDR3 is TGTGCCAGCAGTTACTCCGTCGGGAACGGACCTTACAATGAGCAGTTCTTC.

J is TRBJ2-1 and V is TRBV28; 7 nucleotides align to TRBD1. The CDR3 is made up of 13 amino acids. From germline, CDR1 is MDHEN and CDR2 SYDVKM. The ends lost 7 bases at V and 5 bases at J; junction bases unmatched: 5. CDR3 region: CASTTGIDNEQFF. CDR3 bases: TGTGCCAGCACGACAGGGATCGACAATGAGCAGTTCTTC.

The V and J genes are TRBV7-9 and TRBJ2-5, with TRBD1 matching 9 bases. Germline CDR1 is SEHNR and CDR2 is FQNEAQ (reference sequence). Unmatched junction bases numbered 6, after V lost 5 bases and J lost 5 bases. The CDR3 is 14 residues long. In DNA, the CDR3 is TGTGCCAGCAGCCAACAGGGGGCGAGGGAGACCCAGTACTTC. Translation: CASSQQGARETQYF.

This clonotype was recorded a few times. This chain links TRBV28 with TRBJ2-7; D unresolved. The V and J ends lost 7 bases and 4 bases respectively, with 17 bases between them. The CDR3 covers 14 residues. Germline V lookup: CDR1 MDHEN, CDR2 SYDVKM. CDR3 nucleotides: TGTGCCAGCACGTCCCTTCCGAGCGCTTACGAGCAGTACTTC. Translating it yields CASTSLPSAYEQYF.

This chain connects TRBV12-5 to TRBJ2-7; 9 bases are shared with TRBD1. There are 13 residues in the CDR3. V lost 6 bases to trimming and J lost 5 bases; unmatched junction nucleotides: 5. Germline V gene lookup returns CDR1 LGHNT and CDR2 FRNRAP. This CDR3 reads CASGLDRGNEQYF. In DNA, the CDR3 is TGTGCTAGTGGCCTGGACAGGGGCAACGAGCAGTACTTC.

The V gene is TRBV7-2, the J gene TRBJ2-3; 8 bases fit TRBD2. J was trimmed by 6 bases and V by 2 bases; bases with no gene match: 4. This CDR3 has 14 residues. Germline V gene lookup returns CDR1 SGHTA and CDR2 FQGNSA. Here the CDR3 DNA reads TGTGCCAGCAGCTTACCCCGACTAGCGGATACGCAGTATTTT. Amino acid sequence: CASSLPRLADTQYF.

This chain links TRBV5-1 with TRBJ1-1; no clear D gene. Germline CDR1 reads SGHRS; CDR2 reads YFSETQ. The CDR3 sequence is 14 residues long. V lost 1 base, J lost 0 bases, and 7 bases lay in between. CDR3 DNA: TGCGCCAGCAGCTTGTTCGACATGAACACTGAAGCTTTCTTT. Residues: CASSLFDMNTEAFF.

This clonotype showed up just a few times. This chain uses TRBV20-1 with TRBJ2-3; 7 positions agree with TRBD1. Germline CDR1 and CDR2: DFQATT and SNEGSKA (reference sequence). The CDR3 loop spans 14 amino acids. V was pared by 3 bases and J by 2 bases, with 5 bases of the junction left unmatched. The CDR3 nucleotides read TGCAGTGCTAGCAAGACAGGGAACACAGATACGCAGTATTTT. Its translation: CSASKTGNTDTQYF.

Only a few counts were recorded for this clonotype. The gene calls are TRBV12-3 or TRBV12-4 and TRBJ2-5; D gene uncertain. Trimming cost V 3 bases and J 5 bases, with 10 bases left between them. The CDR3 covers 13 residues. CDR3 DNA sequence: TGTGCCAGCAGTTTTAAAAGATACGAGACCCAGTACTTC. Its translation is CASSFKRYETQYF.